The 13 T cell receptor beta chains presented below share a single source sample, sequenced in a study of spatial heterogeneity in lung cancer. Using its own MiXCR run on the 5' RACE reads, TCRdb lists one record per CDR3 protein. Of 5,700 or so distinct CDR3 sequences detected, roughly 8.2% appear once; the ten largest clones hold 25% to 30%. Regarding the study as a whole: In tumors, expanded intratumoral alpha and beta TCR counts tracked mutation counts.

Time point here: sample taken at primary tumor resection. Antigens for these TCRs are unknown. The sample consisted of lung tumor tissue, taken at surgery. The receptors stem from a female donor with early-stage non-small cell lung cancer.

Concerning this clonotype: This may arise from a read error, as a much more abundant clone is one base away. Because this beta chain is a stray read in a library intended to capture alpha chains, its abundance should not be given much weight. The chain recombines TRBV7-2 with TRBJ1-1; TRBD1 aligns across 7 bases. The CDR3 covers 14 residues. CDR1 and CDR2 (germline): SGHTA, FQGNSA. The CDR3 coding sequence is TGTGTCAGCAGCGCCGGGACAGCGAACACTGAAGCTTTCTTT. Its translation: CVSSAGTANTEAFF.

This clonotype has at least ten counts. A library made for alpha chains picked up this beta chain off target, so its size means little. This chain connects TRBV20-1 to TRBJ1-2; 9 bases line up with TRBD1. Germline trimming cut 6 bases from V and 3 bases from J; bases unmatched to any gene: 2. Germline V gene sequence: CDR1 DFQATT, CDR2 SNEGSKA (reference sequence). The CDR3 is 12 amino acids. The CDR3 sequence is CSADRGDYGYTF. The DNA of the CDR3 is TGCAGTGCGGACAGGGGAGACTATGGCTACACCTTC.

In this sample, this clonotype is medium-sized. A library made for alpha chains picked up this beta chain off target, so its size means little. V is TRBV9 and J is TRBJ1-2; D unresolved. Trimming took off 0 bases at V and 5 bases at J, with 8 bases between the two ends. Looked up from germline, CDR1 is SGDLS and CDR2 is YYNGEE. CDR3 length equals 13 residues. The CDR3: CASSVGASYGYTF. Written as DNA, the CDR3 is TGTGCCAGCAGCGTAGGGGCTTCTTATGGCTACACCTTC.

This clonotype was counted ten times or more. With the library built for alpha chains, this beta chain is off target and its frequency is not meaningful. The rearrangement links TRBV7-3 to TRBJ2-1; D is possibly TRBD2 (5 bases). Trimming took off 6 bases at V and 9 bases at J, with 15 bases between the two ends. Germline V CDR1 and CDR2: SGHTA, FQGTGA. This CDR3 spans 13 amino acids. The CDR3 DNA is TGTGCCAGCAGTGATCTAGGCGGGTCTGAGCAGTTCTTC. It specifies CASSDLGGSEQFF. The entire variable domain, with the rest obtained from reference TRBV7-3 and TRBJ2-1, is as follows: GAGVSQTPSNKVTEKGKYVELRCDPISGHTALYWYRQSLGQGPEFLIYFQGTGAADDSGLPNDRFFAVRPEGSVSTLKIQRTERGDSAVYLCASSDLGGSEQFFGPGTRLTVL.

This clonotype was observed a few times. This beta chain is a stray read from a library made for alpha chains; its abundance is not meaningful. J is TRBJ1-1 and V is TRBV20-1; D is unclear. This CDR3 is 14 amino acids long. Trimming took 3 bases from V and 5 from J, leaving 16 bases between them. Germline CDR1 reads DFQATT; CDR2 reads SNEGSKA (reference sequence). The CDR3 is CSASVGGRGTEAFF. The CDR3 DNA reads as TGCAGTGCTAGTGTTGGCGGCCGAGGGACTGAAGCTTTCTTT.

Sample share makes this clonotype medium-sized (0.01 to 0.1%). This beta chain was picked up by a library intended for alpha chains and is off target, so its count carries little meaning. The genes are TRBV2 and TRBJ2-7, with TRBD1 matching over 10 bases. The CDR3 is 14 residues long. Germline CDR1 is SNHLY and CDR2 is FYNNEI. V dropped 8 bases and J dropped 2; count of bases not matched to a gene: 6. The CDR3, as DNA: TGTGCCAGCGGAGCCGGGACAGGGGCCTACGAGCAGTACTTC. Its protein is CASGAGTGAYEQYF.

This clonotype was observed many times. Since the library was made to target alpha chains, this beta chain is a stray read and its abundance is not meaningful. The chain couples TRBV20-1 to TRBJ2-4, with a tentative D call TRBD2 (6 bases). The V and J ends lost 5 bases and 6 bases respectively, with 20 bases between them. This CDR3 is 15 amino acids long. CDR1 is DFQATT, CDR2 SNEGSKA, per germline (reference sequence). This chain's CDR3 is CSAGRIGGDGNIQYF. Here the CDR3 DNA reads TGCAGTGCTGGAAGAATAGGAGGGGATGGAAACATTCAGTACTTC.

By share, this clonotype ranks as medium-sized. With the library built for alpha chains, this beta chain is off target and its frequency is not meaningful. The chain links TRBV11-1 to TRBJ2-3; maybe TRBD2 (6 bases). The CDR3 has 15 residues. Trimming removed 5 bases from V and 3 bases from J, with 15 bases in between. Germline-derived CDR1 and CDR2 are SGHAT and FQDESV (reference sequence). The CDR3 nucleotides are TGTGCCAGCAGCGGCGACGGGGGACGGACAGATACGCAGTATTTT. This sequence encodes CASSGDGGRTDTQYF. Based on the CDR3 plus reference TRBV11-1 and TRBJ2-3, the full variable domain is EAEVAQSPRYKITEKSQAVAFWCDPISGHATLYWYRQILGQGPELLVQFQDESVVDDSQLPKDRFSAERLKGVDSTLKIQPAELGDSAMYLCASSGDGGRTDTQYFGPGTRLTVL.

This clonotype was picked up many times. Because the library targeted alpha chains, this beta chain is an off-target read whose size means little. The V call is TRBV4-3, the J call TRBJ2-3, with D possibly being TRBD2 (5 bases). Trimming pared 3 bases from V and 3 bases from J, leaving 13 bases between. CDR1 is LGHNA, CDR2 YSLEER, per germline. CDR3 size: 15 residues. In DNA form, the CDR3 reads TGCGCCAGCAGCCATGCCGGGGAAGTGACAGATACGCAGTATTTT. This codes for CASSHAGEVTDTQYF.

Ten or more counts support this clonotype. Because this beta chain is a stray read in a library intended to capture alpha chains, its abundance should not be given much weight. V is TRBV6-2 or TRBV6-3 and J is TRBJ2-7; D is possibly TRBD2 (6 bases). Deletions cut 5 bases from V and 4 bases from J, with 21 bases between. Looked up from germline, CDR1 is MNHEY and CDR2 is SVGEGT. CDR3 size: 16 residues. The CDR3 here is CASSRSGTPKRYEQYF. In DNA form, the CDR3 reads TGTGCCAGCAGTCGCTCCGGGACTCCTAAACGGTACGAGCAGTACTTC.

There are many counts of this clonotype. The library was designed around alpha chains, so this beta chain is a stray read whose abundance carries little weight. This sequence joins TRBV20-1 and TRBJ1-6; TRBD1 matches at 7 bases. The trim removed 2 bases at V and 10 bases at J, leaving 5 bases unmatched. In germline, CDR1 is DFQATT, CDR2 SNEGSKA (reference sequence). The length of the CDR3 is 13 residues. The CDR3 spells CSARRQGGSPLHF. CDR3 nucleotides: TGCAGTGCTAGAAGACAGGGAGGCTCACCCCTCCACTTT.

This clonotype is labeled as medium-sized. This beta chain is an unintended read in a library built for alpha chains; its size means little. V usage is TRBV4-2 and J usage is TRBJ1-5; D is uncertain. Germline V gives CDR1 LGHNA, CDR2 YNFKEQ. The CDR3 has 13 residues. The V end was cut by 4 bases, the J end by 4 bases, with 8 bases between. This CDR3 reads CASSLGLNQPQHF. The CDR3 DNA sequence: TGTGCCAGCAGCCTTGGACTGAATCAGCCCCAGCATTTT.

This clonotype was seen many times. In a library made to pick up alpha chains, this beta chain is a stray read with a size that means little. V is TRBV11-2 and J is TRBJ2-7; 8 bases line up with TRBD2. The length of the CDR3 is 19 residues. With V trimmed by 0 bases and J by 2 bases, 15 bases remained unmatched. Germline V lookup: CDR1 SGHAT, CDR2 FQNNGV. CDR3: CASSLDMGGGLAGTYEQYF. The DNA of the CDR3 is TGTGCCAGCAGCTTAGATATGGGGGGCGGGCTAGCGGGCACCTACGAGCAGTACTTC.